These T cell receptor beta chains were read from a single sample in a study of siplizumab effects on memory and regulatory T cells. The assay was immunoSEQ multiplex PCR, and TCRdb's table has in-frame clones only and misses some. The sample carries 90,000 to 120,000 clones, about 93% recorded once. Material for sequencing was Tregs sorted from blood. The receptors shown here come from a human donor in good health. Both conserved end residues are part of each CDR3. Each record gives: V gene, D gene, J gene, clone size, CDR3 length, CDR3 protein, CDR3 DNA. The D gene is left open where the match is weak. Expanded clones get a size class; other rows say once, few or many, or leave the size out.

TRBV15	.	TRBJ1-1	.	16	CATSRDLEGPNTEAFF	TGTGCCACCAGCAGAGATCTCGAAGGGCCGAACACTGAAGCTTTCTTT
TRBV2	.	TRBJ1-2	.	11	CASEYEAGYTF	TGTGCCAGCGAGTACGAGGCTGGCTACACCTTC
TRBV6-5	.	TRBJ1-5	.	13	CASSYQANQPQHF	TGTGCCAGCAGTTACCAGGCCAATCAGCCCCAGCATTTT
TRBV10-2	.	TRBJ2-4	.	14	CASLQELAKNIQYF	TGCGCCAGCCTCCAGGAGTTAGCCAAAAACATTCAGTACTTC
TRBV5-6	TRBD2	TRBJ2-1	.	17	CASSRRTSGNSYNEQFF	TGTGCCAGCAGCCGTAGGACTAGCGGGAACTCCTACAATGAGCAGTTCTTC
TRBV4-1	.	TRBJ1-2	.	13	CASSQDRRYGYTF	TGCGCCAGCAGCCAAGATCGACGCTATGGCTACACCTTC
TRBV5-6	TRBD1	TRBJ1-5	.	13	CASSRQGSQPQHF	TGTGCCAGCAGCAGACAGGGGAGTCAGCCCCAGCATTTT
TRBV7-9	.	TRBJ2-1	.	16	CASSTLLAASYNEQFF	TGTGCCAGCAGCACCTTACTAGCCGCGTCATACAATGAGCAGTTCTTC
TRBV9	.	TRBJ2-2	.	15	CASSVALHNTGELFF	TGTGCCAGCAGCGTAGCCTTACATAACACCGGGGAGCTGTTTTTT
TRBV19	TRBD1	TRBJ1-2	.	12	CASSGRDSPYTF	TGTGCCAGTAGTGGCCGGGACAGCCCCTACACCTTC
TRBV7-8	TRBD2	TRBJ2-3	.	14	CASSLGGTSRTQYF	TGTGCCAGCAGCTTAGGGGGGACTAGCCGAACGCAGTATTTT
TRBV2	.	TRBJ1-4	.	13	CASRGGPNEKLFF	TGTGCCAGCAGGGGGGGACCTAATGAAAAACTGTTTTTT
TRBV10-2	TRBD1	TRBJ2-1	.	16	CASAQTGGAGGNEQFF	TGCGCCAGCGCCCAAACAGGGGGCGCTGGTGGAAATGAGCAGTTCTTC
TRBV30	.	TRBJ1-6	.	14	CARRTPLLNSPLHF	TGTGCCCGGCGGACACCGCTATTGAATTCACCCCTCCACTTT
TRBV11-1	.	TRBJ1-1	.	13	CASSMGLFGEAFF	TGTGCCAGCAGCATGGGTCTCTTCGGTGAAGCTTTCTTT
TRBV19	TRBD1	TRBJ1-5	.	13	CASSWDSYQPQHF	TGTGCCAGTAGTTGGGACAGCTATCAGCCCCAGCATTTT
TRBV7-2	TRBD2	TRBJ2-7	.	18	CASSLGTSGSHRVYEQYF	TGTGCCAGCAGCTTAGGGACTAGCGGGAGTCATCGTGTGTACGAGCAGTACTTC
TRBV9	TRBD1	TRBJ1-4	.	16	CASSVGGTGNNEKLFF	TGTGCCAGCAGCGTAGGGGGGACAGGGAACAATGAAAAACTGTTTTTT
TRBV9	.	TRBJ1-5	.	14	CASSSGPSSQPQHF	TGTGCCAGCAGCTCGGGACCTTCGAGTCAGCCCCAGCATTTT
TRBV4-1	TRBD1	TRBJ2-1	.	15	CASSQVSGGIYEQFF	TGCGCCAGCAGCCAAGTTTCAGGGGGCATTTATGAGCAGTTCTTC
TRBV9	TRBD2	TRBJ2-1	.	15	CASSTPAGVRNEQFF	TGTGCCAGCAGCACCCCAGCGGGAGTTAGGAATGAGCAGTTCTTC
TRBV11-2	.	TRBJ2-7	.	13	CASSLEPSGEQYF	TGTGCCAGCAGCTTAGAACCCAGCGGTGAGCAGTACTTC
TRBV2	TRBD2	TRBJ2-5	.	16	CASRKTSGIPGETQYF	TGTGCCAGCAGAAAGACTAGCGGGATTCCGGGGGAGACCCAGTACTTC
TRBV29-1	.	TRBJ1-2	.	15	CSVEDRVRSNYGYTF	TGCAGCGTTGAAGATCGGGTCAGGTCAAACTATGGCTACACCTTC
TRBV10-3	TRBD1	TRBJ1-5	.	14	CAISGGRGLQPQHF	TGTGCCATCAGTGGTGGGAGGGGGCTTCAGCCCCAGCATTTT
TRBV27	.	TRBJ1-2	.	14	CASSPRLTNYGYTF	TGTGCCAGCAGTCCCCGCCTGACCAACTATGGCTACACCTTC
TRBV6-5	TRBD2	TRBJ2-7	.	13	CATRGGGMREQYF	TGTGCCACCCGGGGGGGAGGGATGCGCGAGCAGTACTTC
TRBV5-4	.	TRBJ2-3	.	13	CASRDTSTDTQYF	TGTGCCAGCAGGGATACGAGCACAGATACGCAGTATTTT
TRBV5-4	.	TRBJ1-1	.	14	CASSLAAVTTEAFF	TGTGCCAGCAGCTTGGCGGCCGTGACCACTGAAGCTTTCTTT
TRBV7-3	TRBD2	TRBJ2-1	.	15	CASSFRGDPYNEQFF	TGTGCCAGCAGCTTTCGGGGGGATCCCTACAATGAGCAGTTCTTC
TRBV7-6	.	TRBJ2-7	.	15	CASSLRGGTSYEQYF	TGTGCCAGCAGCTTACGCGGAGGGACCTCCTACGAGCAGTACTTC
TRBV5-4	.	TRBJ2-1	.	13	CASSLLGGALSFF	TGTGCCAGCAGCTTATTAGGTGGGGCTCTGTCGTTCTTC
TRBV7-2	TRBD2	TRBJ2-1	.	19	CASGWTSGRAGSSYNEQFF	TGTGCCAGCGGATGGACTAGCGGGAGGGCCGGAAGCTCCTACAATGAGCAGTTCTTC
TRBV6-6	.	TRBJ2-7	.	15	CASSYSAASFYEQYF	TGTGCCAGCAGTTACTCAGCGGCAAGCTTCTACGAGCAGTACTTC
TRBV18	.	TRBJ1-3	.	15	CASSLTGVSGNTIYF	TGTGCCAGCTCGCTTACTGGGGTCTCTGGAAACACCATATATTTT
TRBV9	.	TRBJ2-7	.	14	CASSVGGFSYEQYF	TGTGCCAGCAGCGTAGGAGGATTCTCCTACGAGCAGTACTTC
TRBV18	TRBD2	TRBJ2-1	.	18	CASSPPLAGPSSYNEQFF	TGTGCCAGCTCACCACCACTAGCGGGCCCGAGCTCCTACAATGAGCAGTTCTTC
TRBV7-2	.	TRBJ2-1	.	14	CASSLVYQGNEQFF	TGTGCCAGCAGCTTAGTCTACCAGGGGAACGAGCAGTTCTTC
TRBV4-3	.	TRBJ2-3	.	14	CASSTERNTDTQYF	TGCGCCAGCAGCACCGAGCGAAACACAGATACGCAGTATTTT
TRBV6-1	TRBD1	TRBJ2-5	.	15	CASSADRGRVVTQYF	TGTGCCAGCAGTGCAGACAGGGGGCGCGTAGTAACCCAGTACTTC
TRBV2	TRBD1	TRBJ2-7	.	13	CASSDRVSYEQYF	TGTGCCAGCTCAGACAGGGTGTCCTACGAGCAGTACTTC
TRBV19	.	TRBJ1-3	.	14	CASSIWVSGNTIYF	TGTGCCAGTAGTATTTGGGTCTCTGGAAACACCATATATTTT
TRBV19	.	TRBJ1-1	few	13	CASRRDFSTEAFF	TGTGCCAGTAGAAGGGACTTTAGCACTGAAGCTTTCTTT
TRBV30	.	TRBJ1-2	.	14	CAWSRQVANYGYTF	TGTGCCTGGAGTAGGCAGGTAGCTAACTATGGCTACACCTTC
TRBV12-5	TRBD2	TRBJ2-7	.	18	CASASPGTSGKYGYEQYF	TGTGCTAGTGCCTCACCCGGGACTAGCGGGAAATATGGCTACGAGCAGTACTTC
TRBV28	.	TRBJ2-6	.	17	CASSLAGFSSGANVLTF	TGTGCCAGCAGTTTAGCCGGATTTTCCTCTGGGGCCAACGTCCTGACTTTC
TRBV19	.	TRBJ1-1	few	13	CASSPRRGTEAFF	TGTGCCAGTAGTCCCAGGCGGGGAACTGAAGCTTTCTTT
TRBV5-5	.	TRBJ2-6	.	18	CASSLAQVVVSGANVLTF	TGTGCCAGCAGCTTGGCACAGGTGGTAGTCTCTGGGGCCAACGTCCTGACTTTC
TRBV18	.	TRBJ1-2	.	14	CASSPTSSLLGYTF	TGTGCCAGCTCACCGACCAGTTCCCTCCTGGGCTACACCTTC
TRBV30	.	TRBJ1-1	.	13	CAWSVAMNTEAFF	TGTGCCTGGAGTGTAGCCATGAACACTGAAGCTTTCTTT
TRBV7-2	TRBD2	TRBJ2-3	.	15	CASSLVGGGVQTQYF	TGTGCCAGCAGCTTAGTTGGGGGAGGGGTACAAACGCAGTATTTT
TRBV6-5	.	TRBJ2-5	.	15	CASSYKPGVQETQYF	TGTGCCAGCAGTTATAAGCCGGGGGTCCAAGAGACCCAGTACTTC
TRBV6-6	.	TRBJ1-5	once	14	CASYREISNQPQHF	TGTGCCAGTTACAGGGAAATTAGCAATCAGCCCCAGCATTTT
TRBV30	.	TRBJ1-1	few	13	CAWSSQVNTEAFF	TGTGCCTGGAGTTCACAGGTGAACACTGAAGCTTTCTTT
TRBV4-1	TRBD1	TRBJ1-2	.	15	CASSRGDSTPNGYTF	TGCGCCAGCAGCCGAGGGGACAGCACCCCTAATGGCTACACCTTC
TRBV6-1	.	TRBJ1-3	.	11	CASRGGNTIYF	TGTGCCAGCAGGGGAGGAAACACCATATATTTT
TRBV6-1	.	TRBJ2-3	.	13	CASSYPSTDTQYF	TGTGCCAGCAGTTATCCCTCTACAGATACGCAGTATTTT
TRBV5-1	.	TRBJ2-6	.	15	CASSATGSGANVLTF	TGCGCCAGCAGCGCGACAGGCTCTGGGGCCAACGTCCTGACTTTC